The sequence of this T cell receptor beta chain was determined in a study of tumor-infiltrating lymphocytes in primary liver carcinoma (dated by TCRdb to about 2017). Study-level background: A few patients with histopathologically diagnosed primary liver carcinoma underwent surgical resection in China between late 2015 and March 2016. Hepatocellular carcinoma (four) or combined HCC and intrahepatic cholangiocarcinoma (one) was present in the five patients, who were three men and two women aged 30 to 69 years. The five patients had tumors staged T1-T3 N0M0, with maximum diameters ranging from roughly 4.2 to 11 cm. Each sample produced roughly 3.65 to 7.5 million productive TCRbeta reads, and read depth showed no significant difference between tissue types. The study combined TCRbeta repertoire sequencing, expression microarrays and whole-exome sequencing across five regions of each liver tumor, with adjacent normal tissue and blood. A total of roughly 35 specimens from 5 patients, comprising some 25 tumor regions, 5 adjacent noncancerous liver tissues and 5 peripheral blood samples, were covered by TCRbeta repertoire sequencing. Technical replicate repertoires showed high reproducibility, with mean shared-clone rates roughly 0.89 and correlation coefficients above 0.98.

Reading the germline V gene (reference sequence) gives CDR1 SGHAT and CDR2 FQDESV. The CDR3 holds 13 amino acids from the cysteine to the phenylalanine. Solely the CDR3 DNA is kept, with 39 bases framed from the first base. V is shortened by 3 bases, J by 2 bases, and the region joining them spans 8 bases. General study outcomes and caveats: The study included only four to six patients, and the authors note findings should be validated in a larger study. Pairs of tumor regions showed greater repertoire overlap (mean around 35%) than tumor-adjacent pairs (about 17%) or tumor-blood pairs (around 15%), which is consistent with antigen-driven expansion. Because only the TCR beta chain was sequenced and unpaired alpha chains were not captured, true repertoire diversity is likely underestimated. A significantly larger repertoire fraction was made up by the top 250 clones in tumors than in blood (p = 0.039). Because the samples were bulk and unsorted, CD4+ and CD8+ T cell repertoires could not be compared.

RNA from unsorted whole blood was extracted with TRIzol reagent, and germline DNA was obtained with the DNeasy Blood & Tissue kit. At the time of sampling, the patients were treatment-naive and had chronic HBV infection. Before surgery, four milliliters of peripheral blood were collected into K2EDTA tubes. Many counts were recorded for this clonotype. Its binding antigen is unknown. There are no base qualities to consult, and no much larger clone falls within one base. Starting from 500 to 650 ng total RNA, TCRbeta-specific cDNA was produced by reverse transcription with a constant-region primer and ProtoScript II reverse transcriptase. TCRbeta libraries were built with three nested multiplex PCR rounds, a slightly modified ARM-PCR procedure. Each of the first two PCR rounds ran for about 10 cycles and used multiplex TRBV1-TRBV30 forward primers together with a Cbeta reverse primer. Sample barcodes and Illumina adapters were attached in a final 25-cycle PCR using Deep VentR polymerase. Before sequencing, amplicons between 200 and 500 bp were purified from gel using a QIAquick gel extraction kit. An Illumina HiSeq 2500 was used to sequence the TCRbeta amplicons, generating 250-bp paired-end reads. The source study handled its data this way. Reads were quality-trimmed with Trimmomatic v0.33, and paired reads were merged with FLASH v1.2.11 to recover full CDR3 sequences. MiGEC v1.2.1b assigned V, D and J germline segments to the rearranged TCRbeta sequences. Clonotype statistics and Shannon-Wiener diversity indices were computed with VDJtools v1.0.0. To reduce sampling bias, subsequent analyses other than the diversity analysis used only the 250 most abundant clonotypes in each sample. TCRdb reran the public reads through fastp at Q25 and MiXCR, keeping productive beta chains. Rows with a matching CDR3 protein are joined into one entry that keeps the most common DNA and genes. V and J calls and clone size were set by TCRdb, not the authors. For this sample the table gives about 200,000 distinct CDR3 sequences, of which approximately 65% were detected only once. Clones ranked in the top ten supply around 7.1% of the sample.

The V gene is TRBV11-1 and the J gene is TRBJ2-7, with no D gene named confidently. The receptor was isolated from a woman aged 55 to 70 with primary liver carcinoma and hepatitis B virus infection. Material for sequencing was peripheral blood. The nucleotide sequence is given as TGTGCCAGCAGCTTTTTTGGGGCCTACGAGCAGTACTTC. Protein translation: CASSFFGAYEQYF.